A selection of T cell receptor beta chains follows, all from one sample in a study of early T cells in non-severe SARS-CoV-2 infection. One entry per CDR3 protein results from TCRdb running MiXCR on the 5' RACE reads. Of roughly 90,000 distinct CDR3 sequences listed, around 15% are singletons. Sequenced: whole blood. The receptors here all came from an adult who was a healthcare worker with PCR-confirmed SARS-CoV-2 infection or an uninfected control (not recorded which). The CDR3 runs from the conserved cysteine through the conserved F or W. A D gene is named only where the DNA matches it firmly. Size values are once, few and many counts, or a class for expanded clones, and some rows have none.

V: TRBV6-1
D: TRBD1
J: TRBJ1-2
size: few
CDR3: CASSPTGDGYTF
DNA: TGTGCCAGCAGCCCAACAGGGGACGGCTACACCTTC

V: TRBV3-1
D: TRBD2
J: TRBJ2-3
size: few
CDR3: CASSREGRQYF
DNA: TGTGCCAGCAGCCGGGAGGGAAGGCAGTATTTT

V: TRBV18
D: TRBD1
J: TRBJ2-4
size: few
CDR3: CASSPLDRGAAYIQYF
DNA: TGTGCCAGCTCACCGCTAGACAGGGGTGCAGCATACATTCAGTACTTC

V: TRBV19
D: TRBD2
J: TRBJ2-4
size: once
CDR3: CASSMELALAKNIQYF
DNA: TGTGCCAGTAGTATGGAACTAGCGTTAGCCAAAAACATTCAGTACTTC

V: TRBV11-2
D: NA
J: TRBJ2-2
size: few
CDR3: CASSHPMAGELFF
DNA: TGTGCCAGCAGCCACCCTATGGCCGGGGAGCTGTTTTTT

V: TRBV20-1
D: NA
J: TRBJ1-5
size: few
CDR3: CSAVGSNQPQHF
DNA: TGCAGTGCCGTAGGGAGTAATCAGCCCCAGCATTTT

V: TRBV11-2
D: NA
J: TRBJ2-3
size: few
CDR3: CASSLDGRQGGSTDTQYF
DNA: TGTGCCAGCAGCTTAGATGGACGGCAGGGTGGAAGCACAGATACGCAGTATTTT

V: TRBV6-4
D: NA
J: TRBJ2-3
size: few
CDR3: CASSDGKKRPSTDTQYF
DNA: TGTGCCAGCAGTGACGGGAAGAAACGACCTAGCACAGATACGCAGTATTTT

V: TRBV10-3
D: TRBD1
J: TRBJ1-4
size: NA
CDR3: CATLTGGEEKLFF
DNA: TGTGCCACCTTGACAGGGGGCGAAGAAAAACTGTTTTTT

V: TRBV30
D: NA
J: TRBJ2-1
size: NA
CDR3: CAWTSKDEQFF
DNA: TGTGCCTGGACATCAAAGGATGAGCAGTTCTTC

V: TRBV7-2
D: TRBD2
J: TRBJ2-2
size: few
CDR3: CASIRTSGGTGELFF
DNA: TGTGCCAGCATCAGGACTAGCGGGGGGACCGGGGAGCTGTTTTTT

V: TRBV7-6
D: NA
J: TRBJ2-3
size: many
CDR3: CASSVSYRGLGDTQYF
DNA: TGTGCCAGCAGCGTGTCGTACCGTGGACTGGGGGATACGCAGTATTTT

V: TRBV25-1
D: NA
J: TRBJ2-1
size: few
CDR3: CASDPGGWGNEQFF
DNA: TGTGCCAGCGACCCGGGGGGCTGGGGAAATGAGCAGTTCTTC

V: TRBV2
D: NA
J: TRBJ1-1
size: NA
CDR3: CASRSGGTEAFF
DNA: TGTGCCAGCAGATCCGGCGGGACTGAAGCTTTCTTT

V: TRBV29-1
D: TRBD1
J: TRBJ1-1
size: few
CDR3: CSGNRGDTEAFF
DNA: TGCAGCGGGAACAGGGGGGACACTGAAGCTTTCTTT

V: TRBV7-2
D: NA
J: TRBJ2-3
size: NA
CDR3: CASSLVQFSTDTQYF
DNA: TGTGCCAGCAGCTTAGTGCAGTTTAGCACAGATACGCAGTATTTT

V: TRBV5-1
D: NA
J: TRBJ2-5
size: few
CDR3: CASSLEGSRGETQYF
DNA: TGCGCCAGCAGCTTGGAAGGCAGTCGGGGAGAGACCCAGTACTTC

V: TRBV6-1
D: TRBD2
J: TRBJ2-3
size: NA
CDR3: CASSGWRGGGGTDTQYF
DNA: TGTGCCAGCAGCGGATGGCGCGGGGGGGGAGGCACAGATACGCAGTATTTT

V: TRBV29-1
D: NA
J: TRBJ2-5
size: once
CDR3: CSAKQETQYF
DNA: TGCAGCGCAAAACAAGAGACCCAGTACTTC

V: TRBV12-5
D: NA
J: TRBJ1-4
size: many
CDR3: CASGLVRSAATNEKLFF
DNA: TGTGCTAGTGGTTTGGTAAGATCAGCCGCAACTAATGAAAAACTGTTTTTT

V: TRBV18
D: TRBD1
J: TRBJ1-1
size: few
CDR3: CASSPPGTGLGTEAFF
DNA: TGTGCCAGCTCACCACCTGGGACAGGTCTCGGCACTGAAGCTTTCTTT

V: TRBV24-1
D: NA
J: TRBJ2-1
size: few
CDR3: CATSDDVSSSYNEQFF
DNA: TGTGCCACCAGTGATGATGTCTCGAGCTCCTACAATGAGCAGTTCTTC

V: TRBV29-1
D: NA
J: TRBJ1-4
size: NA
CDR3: CSVEIQGWEKLFF
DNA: TGCAGCGTTGAAATCCAGGGGTGGGAAAAACTGTTTTTT

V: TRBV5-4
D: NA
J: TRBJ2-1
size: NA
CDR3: CASSLMQGRYNEQFF
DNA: TGTGCCAGCAGCTTGATGCAGGGACGCTACAATGAGCAGTTCTTC

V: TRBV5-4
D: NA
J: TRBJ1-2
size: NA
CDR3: CASNQPGRDGYTF
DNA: TGTGCCAGCAATCAGCCAGGGAGGGATGGCTACACCTTC

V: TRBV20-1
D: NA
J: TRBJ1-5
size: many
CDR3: CSAREGAGTYNQPQHF
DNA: TGCAGTGCTAGAGAGGGAGCGGGGACATATAATCAGCCCCAGCATTTT

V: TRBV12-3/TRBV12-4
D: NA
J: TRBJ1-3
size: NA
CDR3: CASSFFNGNTIYF
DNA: TGTGCCAGCAGTTTTTTTAACGGAAACACCATATATTTT

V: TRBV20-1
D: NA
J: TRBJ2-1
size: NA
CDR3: CSALSLSTAKYNEQFF
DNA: TGCAGTGCTTTAAGCCTTTCGACAGCCAAGTACAATGAGCAGTTCTTC

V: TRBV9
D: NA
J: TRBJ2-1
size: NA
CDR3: CASSVLASSYNEQFF
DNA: TGTGCCAGCAGCGTATTAGCTAGCTCCTACAATGAGCAGTTCTTC

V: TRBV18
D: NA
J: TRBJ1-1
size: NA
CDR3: CASSPGDRINTEAFF
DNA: TGTGCCAGCTCACCAGGAGACAGGATTAACACTGAAGCTTTCTTT

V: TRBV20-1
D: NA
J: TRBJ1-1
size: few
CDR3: CSASALNTEAFF
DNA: TGCAGTGCTAGTGCCTTGAACACTGAAGCTTTCTTT

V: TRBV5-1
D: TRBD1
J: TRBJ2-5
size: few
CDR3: CASRDRQGAGETQYF
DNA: TGCGCCAGCCGAGATCGACAGGGGGCCGGGGAGACCCAGTACTTC

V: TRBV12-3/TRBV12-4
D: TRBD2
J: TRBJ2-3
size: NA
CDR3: CASRQRTSGGPSTDTQYF
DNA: TGTGCCAGCAGACAAAGGACTAGCGGGGGCCCTAGCACAGATACGCAGTATTTT

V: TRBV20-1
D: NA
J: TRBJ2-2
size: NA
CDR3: CSARDELTGELFF
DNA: TGCAGTGCTAGAGATGAGCTGACCGGGGAGCTGTTTTTT

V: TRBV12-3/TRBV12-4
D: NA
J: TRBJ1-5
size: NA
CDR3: CASSLGLSGNSNQPQHF
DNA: TGTGCCAGCAGTTTAGGTTTATCGGGGAATAGCAATCAGCCCCAGCATTTT

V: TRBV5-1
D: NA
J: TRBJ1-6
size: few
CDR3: CASSLLVLPNNSPLHF
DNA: TGCGCCAGCAGCTTGTTGGTCCTCCCTAATAATTCACCCCTCCACTTT

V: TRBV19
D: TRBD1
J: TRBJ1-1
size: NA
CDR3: CASSMKGQANTEAFF
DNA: TGTGCCAGTAGTATGAAAGGACAGGCCAACACTGAAGCTTTCTTT

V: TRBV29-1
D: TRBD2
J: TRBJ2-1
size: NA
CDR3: CSAYPGTRGEQFF
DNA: TGCAGCGCCTACCCCGGGACTAGGGGTGAGCAGTTCTTC

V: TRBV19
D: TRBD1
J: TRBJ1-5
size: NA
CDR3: CASRGDRTSNQPQHF
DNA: TGTGCCAGTAGGGGGGACAGAACTTCCAATCAGCCCCAGCATTTT

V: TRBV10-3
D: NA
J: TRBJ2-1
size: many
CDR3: CAIRAGAEQFF
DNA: TGTGCCATCCGGGCGGGGGCTGAGCAGTTCTTC

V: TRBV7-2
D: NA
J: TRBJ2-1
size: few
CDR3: CASSLVGPPSSYNEQFF
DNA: TGTGCCAGCAGCTTAGTAGGGCCACCCAGCTCCTACAATGAGCAGTTCTTC

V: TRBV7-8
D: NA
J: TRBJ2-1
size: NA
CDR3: CASSLRRGRADEQFF
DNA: TGTGCCAGCAGCTTACGGAGGGGCAGGGCCGATGAGCAGTTCTTC

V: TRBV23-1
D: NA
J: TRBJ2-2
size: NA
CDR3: CASSQSLFYSGHSNTGELFF
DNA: TGCGCCAGCAGTCAATCGCTCTTTTATTCGGGACACTCGAACACCGGGGAGCTGTTTTTT

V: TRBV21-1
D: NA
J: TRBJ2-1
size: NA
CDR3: CASSKDRTTDNEQFF
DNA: TGTGCCAGCAGCAAAGACCGGACAACGGACAATGAGCAGTTCTTC

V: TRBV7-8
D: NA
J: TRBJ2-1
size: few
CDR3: CASSPSRAYNEQFF
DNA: TGTGCCAGCAGCCCCTCCCGGGCCTACAATGAGCAGTTCTTC

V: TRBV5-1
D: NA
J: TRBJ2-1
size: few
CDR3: CASSLGLDEQFF
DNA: TGCGCCAGCAGCTTGGGCCTCGATGAGCAGTTCTTC

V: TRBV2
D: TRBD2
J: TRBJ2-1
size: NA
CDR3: CASNPGLADNEQFF
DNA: TGTGCCAGCAACCCGGGACTAGCGGACAATGAGCAGTTCTTC

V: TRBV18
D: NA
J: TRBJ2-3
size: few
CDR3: CASSPYRDTQYF
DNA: TGTGCCAGCTCACCATATCGAGATACGCAGTATTTT

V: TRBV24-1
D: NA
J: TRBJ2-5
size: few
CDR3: CATSDPTGHQETQYF
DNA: TGTGCCACCAGTGATCCGACAGGCCACCAAGAGACCCAGTACTTC

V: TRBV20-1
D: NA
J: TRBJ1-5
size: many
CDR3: CSARVGRDQPQHF
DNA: TGCAGTGCTAGAGTCGGGAGGGATCAGCCCCAGCATTTT

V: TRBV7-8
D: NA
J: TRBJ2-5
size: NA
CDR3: CASSVNWDRSQETQYF
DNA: TGTGCCAGCAGCGTTAATTGGGACCGCTCCCAAGAGACCCAGTACTTC

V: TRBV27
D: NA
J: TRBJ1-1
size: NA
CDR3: CASSFTGTLNTEAFF
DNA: TGTGCCAGCAGCTTTACCGGGACGCTAAACACTGAAGCTTTCTTT

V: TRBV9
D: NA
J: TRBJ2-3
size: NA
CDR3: CASSVGGRNTDTQYF
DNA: TGTGCCAGCAGCGTAGGGGGCCGGAACACAGATACGCAGTATTTT

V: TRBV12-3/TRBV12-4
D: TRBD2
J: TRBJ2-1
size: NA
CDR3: CASSERLAGVNEQFF
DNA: TGTGCCAGCAGCGAGAGACTAGCGGGGGTCAATGAGCAGTTCTTC

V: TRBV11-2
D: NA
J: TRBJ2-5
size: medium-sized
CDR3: CASSGGVGSQETQYF
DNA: TGTGCCAGCAGCGGAGGGGTAGGGAGTCAAGAGACCCAGTACTTC

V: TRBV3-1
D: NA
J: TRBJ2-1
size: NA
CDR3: CASSQGIYQEQFF
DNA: TGTGCCAGCAGCCAAGGAATATACCAGGAGCAGTTCTTC

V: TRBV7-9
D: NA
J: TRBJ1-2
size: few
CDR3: CASSRLGDDYGYTF
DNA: TGTGCCAGCAGCCGATTGGGGGATGACTATGGCTACACCTTC

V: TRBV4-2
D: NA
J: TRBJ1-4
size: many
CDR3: CASSRNRNEKLFF
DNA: TGTGCCAGCAGCCGCAACCGGAATGAAAAACTGTTTTTT

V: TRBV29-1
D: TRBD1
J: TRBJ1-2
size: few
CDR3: CSVEGHGTGGDGYTF
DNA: TGCAGCGTTGAGGGTCACGGGACAGGGGGTGATGGCTACACCTTC

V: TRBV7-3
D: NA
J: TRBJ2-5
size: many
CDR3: CASSLKPVVVF
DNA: TGTGCCAGCAGCTTAAAACCCGTTGTGGTCTTC